A single sample is the source of the 5 T cell receptor beta chains below, sequenced in a study of blood T cells in healthy people across ages. Together with a sample-barcoded 5' primer, a J-beta primer mix was included in a second PCR lasting about 7 to 11 cycles. TCRdb re-called the 5' RACE reads through MiXCR, storing one row per CDR3 protein. The sample has about 1.4 million distinct CDR3 sequences; approximately 60% are singletons. The sequencing input was blood. Source of these receptors: a man in his late teens or twenties in good health.

V gene TRBV18 combines with J gene TRBJ1-4; possibly TRBD1 for D (5 bases). The CDR3 contains 15 residues. Trimming shortened V by 2 bases and J by 7 bases, and 14 bases separated the two germline ends. CDR1 and CDR2 (germline): KGHSH, LQKENI. The DNA for the CDR3 is TGTGCCAGCTCACCAGGGACGGGGCACGGTGAAAAACTGTTTTTT. This encodes CASSPGTGHGEKLFF.

The rearrangement uses TRBV29-1 and TRBJ2-5; TRBD2 is a possible D gene (5 bases). The CDR3 has 15 amino acids. Trimming cost V 4 bases and J 4 bases, with 19 bases left between them. The germline CDR1 and CDR2 sequences are SQVTM and ANQGSEA. CDR3 sequence: CSVVLGKTEGETQYF. The CDR3 DNA reads as TGCAGCGTTGTACTAGGGAAAACCGAGGGAGAGACCCAGTACTTC. Combining the CDR3 with reference TRBV29-1 and TRBJ2-5 gives the whole variable domain SAVISQKPSRDICQRGTSLTIQCQVDSQVTMMFWYRQQPGQSLTLIATANQGSEATYESGFVIDKFPISRPNLTFSTLTVSNMSPEDSSIYLCSVVLGKTEGETQYFGPGTRLLVL.

This rearrangement joins TRBV3-1 to TRBJ2-1, with a tentative D call TRBD2 (7 bases). The germline V and J ends were trimmed by 0 bases and 2 bases, with 14 bases remaining between them. The germline gives CDR1 LGHDT, CDR2 YNNKEL (reference sequence). This CDR3 is 17 amino acids long. The CDR3 sequence is CASSQERGGVTYNEQFF. CDR3 sequence (DNA): TGTGCCAGCAGCCAAGAACGAGGGGGGGTTACCTACAATGAGCAGTTCTTC.

The rearrangement uses TRBV27 and TRBJ2-7; either TRBD1 or TRBD2 may supply D (5 bases each). V dropped 8 bases and J dropped 4 bases, with 12 bases sitting between them. This CDR3 spans 12 amino acids. Per germline, CDR1 MNHEY and CDR2 SMNVEV (reference sequence). CDR3 bases: TGTGCCAGCGGGCAGGGAGTGTACGAGCAGTACTTC. It yields the protein CASGQGVYEQYF.

V is TRBV7-7 and J is TRBJ2-1, with 10 nucleotides matching TRBD2. The J call may not be correct, given that the DNA end is closer to TRBJ2-7. Germline CDR1 and CDR2: SSHAT and FNYEAQ (reference sequence). The CDR3 has 14 residues. The CDR3 DNA is TGTGCCAGCAGCGGCACCGTAGCGGGAGGAGAGCAGTACTTC. It translates to CASSGTVAGGEQYF.